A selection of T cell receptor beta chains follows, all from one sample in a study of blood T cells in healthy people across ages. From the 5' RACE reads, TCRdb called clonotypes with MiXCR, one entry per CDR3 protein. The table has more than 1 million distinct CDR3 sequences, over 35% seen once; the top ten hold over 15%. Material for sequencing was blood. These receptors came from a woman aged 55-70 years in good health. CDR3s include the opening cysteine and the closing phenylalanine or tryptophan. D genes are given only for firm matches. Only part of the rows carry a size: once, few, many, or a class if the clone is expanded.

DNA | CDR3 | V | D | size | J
TGTGCCAGCAATCTCCGGGACTATATCTACGAGCAGTACTTC | CASNLRDYIYEQYF | TRBV2 | TRBD2 | - | TRBJ2-7
TGCGCCAGTAACCAACTAGCGGGAGGGAAGAATGAGCAGTTCTTC | CASNQLAGGKNEQFF | TRBV4-1 | TRBD2 | - | TRBJ2-1
TGCGCCAGCAGCTTGTTGGCTAGCGGGAGGGGGTCCAATGAGCAGTTCTTC | CASSLLASGRGSNEQFF | TRBV5-1 | TRBD2 | few | TRBJ2-1
TGTGCCAGCAGTGAAGAGGGGCCTAGCGGGAGGCAAGAGACCCAGTACTTC | CASSEEGPSGRQETQYF | TRBV2 | TRBD2 | - | TRBJ2-5
TGTGCCAGCATGACGGACAGACTCTCCTACGAGCAGTACTTC | CASMTDRLSYEQYF | TRBV12-3/TRBV12-4 | - | - | TRBJ2-7
TGTGCCAGCAGCCCCCTCGCTAGCGGGAGGGCCCAGTACTTC | CASSPLASGRAQYF | TRBV3-1 | TRBD2 | - | TRBJ2-5
TGTGCCAGCACGCCGGGACGGGTTACTTCAGATACGCAGTATTTT | CASTPGRVTSDTQYF | TRBV12-3/TRBV12-4 | - | once | TRBJ2-3
TGTGCCAGCAGCCAAAGGGGCGCTATAGGGAGTGAGCAGTATTTT | CASSQRGAIGSEQYF | TRBV3-1 | - | - | TRBJ2-3
TGTGCCAGCAGTTTAGCGGGAGCTTCCTACGAGCAGTACTTC | CASSLAGASYEQYF | TRBV12-3/TRBV12-4 | - | many | TRBJ2-7
TGTGCCGGCAGCCACCAAGGGGCGACTAATGAAAAACTGTTTTTT | CAGSHQGATNEKLFF | TRBV7-2 | - | - | TRBJ1-4
TGTGCCAGCAGCCCACATGGGGGGAATTATTACAATGAGCAGTACTTC | CASSPHGGNYYNEQYF | TRBV7-8 | - | - | TRBJ2-5
TGTGCCAGCAGCCAAGATAAAGAGGGTGAGCAGTTCTTC | CASSQDKEGEQFF | TRBV4-2 | - | - | TRBJ2-1
TGCAGTGCTCGGGGCACGGCGCAGTATTTT | CSARGTAQYF | TRBV20-1 | - | few | TRBJ2-3
TGTGCCAGCAGCCCAAAGGGAGGGGCGGCAGGGGCAACAGATACGCAGTATTTT | CASSPKGGAAGATDTQYF | TRBV12-3/TRBV12-4 | - | - | TRBJ2-3
TGTGCCAGCAGCTTAGTGGGGAGACAGAGCGGCTACACCTTC | CASSLVGRQSGYTF | TRBV7-9 | - | few | TRBJ1-2
TGTGCCAGCGGCGGCGGTTGGACCTACGAGCAGTACTTC | CASGGGWTYEQYF | TRBV6-1 | - | - | TRBJ2-7
TGTGCCACCACCGGGACAGGGTTTGAGCAGTTCTTC | CATTGTGFEQFF | TRBV3-1 | TRBD1 | few | TRBJ2-1
TGCGCCAGCAGCCAGAGCGGGGAGGGACCCTACGAGCAGTACTTC | CASSQSGEGPYEQYF | TRBV4-1 | TRBD2 | - | TRBJ2-7
TGTGCCAGCAGCCAAGTTGGGAACAGGGGCCACACCATATATTTT | CASSQVGNRGHTIYF | TRBV4-2 | TRBD1 | - | TRBJ1-3
TGTGCCAGCAGTCCGACAGGGGACGACTACAATGAGCAGTTCTTC | CASSPTGDDYNEQFF | TRBV3-1 | TRBD1 | - | TRBJ2-1
TGTGCCAGCAGTCTCCGGGACGGAGTCACTGAAGCTTTCTTT | CASSLRDGVTEAFF | TRBV27 | - | - | TRBJ1-1
TGTGCCAGCAGTGAATTGGGCATCTACGAGCAGTACTTC | CASSELGIYEQYF | TRBV25-1 | - | few | TRBJ2-7
TGTGCCAGCAGCTTATCGTCCGGGACAGGGATCGATCAGCCCCAGCATTTT | CASSLSSGTGIDQPQHF | TRBV7-6 | TRBD1 | - | TRBJ1-5
TGTGCCAGCAGTGAATCGGACGGAGGAGTTAGGGATGAGCAGTTCTTC | CASSESDGGVRDEQFF | TRBV25-1 | - | - | TRBJ2-1
TGTGCCAGCAGGGTAGGACTAGTGGGTCTCGGTGAGCAGTTCTTC | CASRVGLVGLGEQFF | TRBV6-5 | TRBD2 | - | TRBJ2-1
TGCAGCGTTGAACTACAGGGGGTTACGGGTGACGAGCAGTACTTC | CSVELQGVTGDEQYF | TRBV29-1 | TRBD1 | - | TRBJ2-7
TGCAGTGCCACTTTCGGGAGTAGAACCTACGAGCAGTACTTC | CSATFGSRTYEQYF | TRBV20-1 | - | - | TRBJ2-7
TGTGCCAGCAGTTTTAAACTGTCGGGGACCCAGTACTTC | CASSFKLSGTQYF | TRBV12-3/TRBV12-4 | - | - | TRBJ2-5
TGTGCCAGCAGCCCACTAGCGGGAGGAATCCCCTACGAGCAGTACTTC | CASSPLAGGIPYEQYF | TRBV12-3/TRBV12-4 | TRBD2 | few | TRBJ2-7
TGTGCCAGCAGTGTAACAGACATCTATGGCTACACCTTC | CASSVTDIYGYTF | TRBV12-3/TRBV12-4 | - | - | TRBJ1-2
TGCAGCGTGGTTTACAGGAGCTCCTACGAGCAGTACTTC | CSVVYRSSYEQYF | TRBV29-1 | - | many | TRBJ2-7
TGTGCCAGCACCGCCTTGAACACTGAAGCTTTCTTT | CASTALNTEAFF | TRBV6-2/TRBV6-3 | - | - | TRBJ1-1
TGTGCCAGCAGCTTAAAGGCTAGCGGGCGCTACGAGCAGTACTTC | CASSLKASGRYEQYF | TRBV13 | TRBD2 | - | TRBJ2-7
TGTGCCATCAGCCCGATCTCAGGGGATTCACCCCTCCACTTT | CAISPISGDSPLHF | TRBV10-3 | - | many | TRBJ1-6
TGCAGTGCTTTACAGGGGGGTGGAAAGACCCAGTACTTC | CSALQGGGKTQYF | TRBV20-1 | TRBD1 | - | TRBJ2-5
TGTGCCCGCAGCTCCCTCCTCAGGGGGAAGGGCAACGAGCAGTACTTC | CARSSLLRGKGNEQYF | TRBV7-2 | TRBD1 | - | TRBJ2-7
TGCGCCAGCAGCTTGGGGCGCCCGACAGGACAAGAGACCCAGTACTTC | CASSLGRPTGQETQYF | TRBV5-1 | - | few | TRBJ2-5
TGCGCCACCGGGCGCCTAACCTACGAGCAGTACTTC | CATGRLTYEQYF | TRBV10-2 | - | few | TRBJ2-7
TGCAGTGCTGAGCCGCCGGGACACCAAGCCAAAAACATTCAGTACTTC | CSAEPPGHQAKNIQYF | TRBV20-1 | - | - | TRBJ2-4
TGTGCCAGCAGCCGACAGCTGAACACTGAAGCTTTCTTT | CASSRQLNTEAFF | TRBV5-6 | - | few | TRBJ1-1
TGTGCCAGCAGCTTGGAGTTCAGGGCCAACGAGCAGTACTTC | CASSLEFRANEQYF | TRBV5-5 | - | - | TRBJ2-7
TGTGCCAGCAGTTTATTAGCGACCTCCCTCCACGAGCAGTACTTC | CASSLLATSLHEQYF | TRBV28 | - | - | TRBJ2-7
TGTGCCAGCAGCTTATTCGGGCGGAGCTCCTACAATGAGCAGTTCTTC | CASSLFGRSSYNEQFF | TRBV7-6 | - | - | TRBJ2-1
TGTGCCAGCAGCCAAGTGGGGGGATCACCCCTCCACTTT | CASSQVGGSPLHF | TRBV14 | - | few | TRBJ1-6
TGCGCCAGCAGGGAGGGAGGGGAGCAGTTCTTC | CASREGGEQFF | TRBV5-1 | TRBD2 | - | TRBJ2-1
TGTGCCAGCAGTTTAGCAGGTTGGAGCTACGAGCAGTACTTC | CASSLAGWSYEQYF | TRBV28 | - | - | TRBJ2-7
TGTGCCACCAGCAGAGATAGGCAGGGGTATCAGCCCCAGCATTTT | CATSRDRQGYQPQHF | TRBV15 | - | few | TRBJ1-5